The subject of this entry is one T cell receptor beta chain. What it binds is not known. This record belongs to a study of identifying expanded T cells in peripheral blood. Data came from immunoSEQ multiplex PCR; TCRdb stores just in-frame clones and leaves some out. The sample lists about 100,000 clones; approximately 88% were seen once. Study-wide results and limits: Across healthy donors, higher total template counts meant significantly greater roughly 2-week count variance. Over two and four weeks, about 15 and 19 clones changed, versus around 1.2 between replicates.

V gave up 8 bases and J gave up 1 base, with 21 bases separating them. Germline loops: CDR1 MGHDK, CDR2 SYGVNS. The CDR3 sequence is 16 residues long. The TCR comes from a person aged 18 to 70 in good health. The chain employs TRBV25-1 and TRBJ2-7; D remains unclear. What was sequenced was blood. CDR3 sequence reads: CASDGVSQTGSYEQYF. The CDR3, as DNA: TGTGCCAGCGATGGTGTGTCCCAAACCGGTTCCTACGAGCAGTACTTC.